This note documents a single T cell receptor (beta chain) sequence. The V gene lost 3 bases and the J gene lost 4 bases, with 9 bases spanning the gap. The CDR3 consists of 14 residues. Germline CDR1 LNHDA, CDR2 SQIVND (reference sequence). The method was immunoSEQ multiplex PCR; TCRdb's version includes in-frame clones alone and lacks a portion of them. Among hundreds of thousands of clones, about 89% were seen once, and the ten largest hold around 1.5%. These data are taken from a study of blood T cell repertoires in COVID-19. The origin of this receptor is a woman aged 40 to 55 who had recovered from COVID-19. The rearrangement uses TRBV19 and TRBJ1-4, with D perhaps TRBD1 (5 bases). Source material: peripheral blood. CDR3 in amino acids: CASSIPRVNEKLFF. CDR3 DNA: TGTGCCAGTAGTATCCCCAGGGTTAATGAAAAACTGTTTTTT.